Sequencing of this TCR beta chain was carried out in a study of cytomegalovirus exposure and HLA in healthy donors. General study points: TCR beta V- and J-gene trimming was later associated with a missense DCLRE1C variant. More clonal expansion characterized HLA-associated TCR beta chains than equally common others in a later analysis. In an earlier analysis, productive rearrangement rates for most beta V segments clustered near 87% or 30%. Reports indicated that the classifier achieved high specificity and sensitivity in diagnosing cytomegalovirus status.

J was trimmed by 2 bases and V by 6 bases; bases with no gene match: 8. Germline loops: CDR1 LNHDA, CDR2 SQIVND (reference sequence). The CDR3 is made up of 16 amino acids. In regard to this clone: Its antigen is undetermined.

A multiplex PCR was run with 60 Vbeta primers and 13 Jbeta primers. Data came from immunoSEQ multiplex PCR; TCRdb stores just in-frame clones and leaves some out. This table lists around 200,000 clones. This chain connects TRBV19 to TRBJ2-1; the match to TRBD2 covers 9 bases. Specimen: PBMCs. The receptor was derived from a woman aged 18-29 years in good health and CMV-seropositive. The CDR3 sequence: CASSPDSGGTYNEQFF. For the CDR3, the DNA is TGTGCCAGTAGCCCGGATAGCGGGGGTACCTACAATGAGCAGTTCTTC.